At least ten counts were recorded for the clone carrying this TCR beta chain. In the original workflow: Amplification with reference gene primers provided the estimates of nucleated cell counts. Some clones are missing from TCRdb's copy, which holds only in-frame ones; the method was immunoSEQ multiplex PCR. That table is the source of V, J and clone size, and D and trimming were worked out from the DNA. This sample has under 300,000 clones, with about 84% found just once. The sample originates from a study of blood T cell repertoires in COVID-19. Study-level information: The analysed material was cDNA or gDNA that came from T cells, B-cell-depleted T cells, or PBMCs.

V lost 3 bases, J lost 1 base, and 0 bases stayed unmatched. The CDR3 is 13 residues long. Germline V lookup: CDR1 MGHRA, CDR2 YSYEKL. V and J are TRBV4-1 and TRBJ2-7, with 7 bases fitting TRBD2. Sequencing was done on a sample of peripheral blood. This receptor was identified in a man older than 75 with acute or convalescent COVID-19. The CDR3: CASSHSGSYEQYF. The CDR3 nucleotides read TGCGCCAGCAGCCATAGCGGGTCCTACGAGCAGTACTTC.